This T cell receptor beta chain stems from a study of CD8 T cells in ankylosing spondylitis. Trimming removed 2 bases from V and 9 bases from J; junction bases left unmatched: 9. CDR3 length equals 15 residues. This clonotype was seen a few times. TCRdb reprocessed the 5' RACE reads via MiXCR and lists one record per CDR3 protein. The sample shows approximately 250,000 distinct CDR3 sequences, roughly a tenth of them seen only once. The receptor's source is a male donor with ankylosing spondylitis or in good health (not recorded which). The sample consisted of blood, either unsorted or a sorted T cell fraction (not recorded which). The chain joins TRBV12-3 or TRBV12-4 to TRBJ2-1, with 8 positions matching TRBD1. Written as DNA, the CDR3 is TGTGCCAGCAGTTTACGGGCAGGGGGCCGGGGTGAGCAGTTCTTC. Translating it yields CASSLRAGGRGEQFF.